This T cell receptor beta chain was obtained from a study of post-analysis software for immune sequencing data. General observations from the study: Analysis by F measure revealed that same-batch samples clustered strongly together. Five TRBV segments, including TRBV5-6, TRBV5-1 and TRBV20-1, were more frequent in patients than controls. Patients with multiple sclerosis recorded significantly lower normalized Chao1 diversity than controls, the study found.

The TCR beta cDNA libraries carried unique molecular identifiers. A single record per CDR3 protein comes from TCRdb applying MiXCR to the PCR reads. The sample comprises some 690,000 distinct CDR3 sequences, 55% to 70% of which are singletons, and roughly 10% rests with the top ten. In regard to this clonotype: The antigen is unknown.

J gave up 1 base and V 4 bases, and 4 bases lay outside the gene matches. Germline CDR1 reads SGHRS; CDR2 reads YFSETQ. There are 15 residues in the CDR3. This sequence was found in a girl aged 2-9 years with multiple sclerosis. Sequencing was done on a sample of blood. The rearrangement uses TRBV5-1 and TRBJ2-5; 10 nucleotides align to TRBD1. Here the CDR3 reads CASSHGQGGQETQYF. The DNA for the CDR3 is TGCGCCAGCAGCCACGGACAGGGGGGCCAAGAGACCCAGTACTTC.